These 9 T cell receptor beta chains were all obtained from the same sample, sequenced in a study of T cells in Graves' hyperthyroidism and ophthalmopathy. TCR beta CDR3 regions were amplified from RNA. The primer set for the first-round RT-PCR of the TCR CDR3 was HTBI. TCRdb used MiXCR to reprocess the multiplex PCR reads, holding one entry per CDR3 protein. In the table there are about 350,000 distinct CDR3 sequences, approximately 18% of which are singletons. Specimen: blood. The receptors here all came from a woman aged 40 to 55 with Graves' ophthalmopathy.

This clonotype was counted at least ten times. This chain joins TRBV13 and TRBJ2-7, with D unresolved. The CDR3 has 14 amino acids. Germline CDR1 PRHDT, CDR2 FYEKMQ (reference sequence). Trimming left V 1 base short and J 3 bases short, with 10 bases between. This chain's CDR3 is CASSLASSNYEQYF. DNA for the CDR3: TGTGCCAGCAGCTTAGCCAGTTCAAACTACGAGCAGTACTTC.

Concerning this clonotype: This clone may be a read error of a much larger clone one base away. The rearrangement links TRBV6-5 to TRBJ2-2; 10 bases agree with TRBD1. Germline values: CDR1 MNHEY, CDR2 SVGAGI. J gave up 0 bases and V 5 bases, and 15 bases lay outside the gene matches. The CDR3 spans 20 residues. DNA for the CDR3: TGTGCCAGCAGTCGACCATGGGGGTGGGGACAGGGGACGAACACCGGGGAGCTGTTTTTT. Translated, it gives CASSRPWGWGQGTNTGELFF.

This clonotype occurred many times. The chain is built from TRBV5-5 and TRBJ1-6, with D unclear. V was cut by 1 base and J by 11 bases, with 13 bases left in between. Per germline, CDR1 SGHKS and CDR2 YYEKEE (reference sequence). There are 14 residues in the CDR3. The CDR3 nucleotides read TGTGCCAGCAGCTTGCTCGGGGAGAGGGCACCCCTCCACTTT. It translates to CASSLLGERAPLHF.

The chain employs TRBV28 and TRBJ2-1; 7 bases are shared with TRBD2. The CDR3 length is 14 residues. Trimming at V came to 3 bases and at J to 1 base, leaving 0 bases not matched to a gene. CDR1 and CDR2 (germline): MDHEN, SYDVKM. CDR3 sequence reads: CASSFGGSYNEQFF. The CDR3 coding sequence is TGTGCCAGCAGTTTCGGGGGGTCCTACAATGAGCAGTTCTTC. The full variable domain, with the rest looked up from reference TRBV28 and TRBJ2-1, is DVKVTQSSRYLVKRTGEKVFLECVQDMDHENMFWYRQDPGLGLRLIYFSYDVKMKEKGDIPEGYSVSREKKERFSLILESASTNQTSMYLCASSFGGSYNEQFFGPGTRLTVL.

V and J are TRBV25-1 and TRBJ2-7; 8 positions agree with TRBD2. Germline CDR1 MGHDK, CDR2 SYGVNS. V was pared by 8 bases and J by 2 bases, with 20 bases of the junction left unmatched. CDR3 length: 18 residues. CDR3 bases: TGTGCCAGCGCGGAATGGCTACTAGCGGACCCTCTTACCTACGAGCAGTACTTC. This codes for CASAEWLLADPLTYEQYF.

At least ten counts were recorded for this clonotype. The CDR3 is CAWSPGGNTEAFF. For the CDR3, the DNA is TGTGCCTGGAGCCCCGGTGGGAACACTGAAGCTTTCTTT. The chain employs TRBV30 and TRBJ1-1; D remains ambiguous. The germline V and J ends were trimmed by 3 bases and 1 base, with 9 bases remaining between them. CDR1 is GTSNPN, CDR2 SVGIG, per germline (reference sequence). The CDR3 spans 13 residues.

The chain couples TRBV19 to TRBJ1-5; 9 positions agree with TRBD1. Germline V gene lookup returns CDR1 LNHDA and CDR2 SQIVND (reference sequence). The CDR3 length is 17 residues. The ends lost 3 bases at V and 3 bases at J; junction bases unmatched: 9. The CDR3, as DNA: TGTGCCAGTAGTATTCATGGAGGACAGGGGTACAATCAGCCCCAGCATTTT. Translation: CASSIHGGQGYNQPQHF.

At least ten counts were recorded for this clonotype. Sequence at one end of the junction differs from germline and may be a read error. The chain employs TRBV29-1 and TRBJ1-1; 10 nucleotides line up with TRBD1. Germline V gives CDR1 SQVTM, CDR2 ANQGSEA. The CDR3 loop spans 15 amino acids. CDR3 DNA sequence: TGCAGCGTGAGGACCGGGACAGGGGTAGGGACTGAAGCTTTCTTC. This translates into CSVRTGTGVGTEAFF. Drawing the rest from reference TRBV29-1 and TRBJ1-1, the complete variable domain is SAVISQKPSRDICQRGTSLTIQCQVDSQVTMMFWYRQQPGQSLTLIATANQGSEATYESGFVIDKFPISRPNLTFSTLTVSNMSPEDSSIYLCSVRTGTGVGTEAFFGQGTRLTVV.

This clonotype was found many times. This sequence joins TRBV7-8 and TRBJ2-5; D possibly corresponds to TRBD2 (5 bases). The CDR3 has 16 amino acids. Per the germline V gene, CDR1 is SGHVS and CDR2 is FQNEAQ. V lost 5 bases, J lost 5 bases, and 21 bases lay in between. The CDR3 spells CASSPKRVRPGETQYF. The CDR3 bases are TGTGCCAGCAGCCCAAAGAGGGTCCGACCGGGCGAGACCCAGTACTTC.